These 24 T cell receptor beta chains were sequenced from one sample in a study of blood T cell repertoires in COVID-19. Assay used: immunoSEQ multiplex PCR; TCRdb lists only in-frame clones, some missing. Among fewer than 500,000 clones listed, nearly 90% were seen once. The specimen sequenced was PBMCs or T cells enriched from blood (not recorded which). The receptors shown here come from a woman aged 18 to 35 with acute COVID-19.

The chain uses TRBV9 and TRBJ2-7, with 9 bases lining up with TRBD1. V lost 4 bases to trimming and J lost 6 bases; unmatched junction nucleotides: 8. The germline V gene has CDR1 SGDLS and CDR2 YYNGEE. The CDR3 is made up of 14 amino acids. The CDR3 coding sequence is TGTGCCAGCAGCCCTTCCGGGACAGGGTCCGAGCAGTACTTC. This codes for CASSPSGTGSEQYF.

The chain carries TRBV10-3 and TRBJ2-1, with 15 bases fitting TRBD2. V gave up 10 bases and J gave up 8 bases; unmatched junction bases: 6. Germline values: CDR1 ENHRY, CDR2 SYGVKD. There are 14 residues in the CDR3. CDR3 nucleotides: TGTGCCACTGGACTAGCGGGAGGGAGGGATGAGCAGTTCTTC. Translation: CATGLAGGRDEQFF.

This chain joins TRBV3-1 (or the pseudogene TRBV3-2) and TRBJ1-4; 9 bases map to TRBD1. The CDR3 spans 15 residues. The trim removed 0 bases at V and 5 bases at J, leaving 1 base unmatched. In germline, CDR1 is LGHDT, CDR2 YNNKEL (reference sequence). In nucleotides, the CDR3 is TGTGCCAGCAGCCAAGATGGACAGGGGAATGAAAAACTGTTTTTT. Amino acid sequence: CASSQDGQGNEKLFF.

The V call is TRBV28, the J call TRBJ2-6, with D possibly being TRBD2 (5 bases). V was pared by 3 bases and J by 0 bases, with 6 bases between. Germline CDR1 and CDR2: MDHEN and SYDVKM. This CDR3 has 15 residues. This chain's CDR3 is CASSFGVSGANVLTF. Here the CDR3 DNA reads TGTGCCAGCAGTTTCGGGGTCTCTGGGGCCAACGTCCTGACTTTC.

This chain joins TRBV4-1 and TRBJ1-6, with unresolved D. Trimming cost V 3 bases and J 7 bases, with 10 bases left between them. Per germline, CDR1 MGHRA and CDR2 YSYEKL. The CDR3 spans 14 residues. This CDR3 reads CASSHASINSPLHF. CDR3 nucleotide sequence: TGCGCCAGCAGCCACGCGAGCATCAATTCACCCCTCCACTTT.

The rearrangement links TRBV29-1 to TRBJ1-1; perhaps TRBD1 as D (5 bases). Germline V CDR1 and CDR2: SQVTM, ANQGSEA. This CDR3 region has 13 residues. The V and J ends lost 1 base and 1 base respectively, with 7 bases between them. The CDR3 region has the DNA TGCAGCGTTGAAGGACAGACGAACACTGAAGCTTTCTTT. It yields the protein CSVEGQTNTEAFF.

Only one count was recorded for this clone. The CDR3 reads CASSKLRQDTGELFF. The DNA for the CDR3 is TGTGCCAGCAGCAAACTCCGACAGGATACCGGGGAGCTGTTTTTT. V is TRBV21-1 and J is TRBJ2-2; the table's D call, TRBD1, was not checked against the DNA. TRBV21-1 is tagged as a pseudogene. CDR3 length: 15 amino acids.

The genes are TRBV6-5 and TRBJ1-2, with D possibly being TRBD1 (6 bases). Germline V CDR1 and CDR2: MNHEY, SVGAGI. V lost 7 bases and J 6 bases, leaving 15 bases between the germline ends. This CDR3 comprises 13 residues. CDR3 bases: TGTGCCAGCAACCGGTCCTCAGGGGATGGCTACACCTTC. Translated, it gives CASNRSSGDGYTF.

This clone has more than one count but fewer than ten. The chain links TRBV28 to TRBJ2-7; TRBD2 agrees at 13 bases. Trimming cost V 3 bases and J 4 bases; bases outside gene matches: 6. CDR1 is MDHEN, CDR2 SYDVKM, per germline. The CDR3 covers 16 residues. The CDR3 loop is CASSFSLLAGGYEQYF. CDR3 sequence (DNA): TGTGCCAGCAGTTTCTCCTTACTAGCGGGAGGGTACGAGCAGTACTTC.

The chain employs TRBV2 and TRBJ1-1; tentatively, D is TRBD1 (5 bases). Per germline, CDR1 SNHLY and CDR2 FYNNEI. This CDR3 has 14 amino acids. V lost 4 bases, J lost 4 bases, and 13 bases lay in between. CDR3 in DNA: TGTGCCAGCAGTGGCGGGACCGCGGGCACTGAAGCTTTCTTT. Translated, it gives CASSGGTAGTEAFF.

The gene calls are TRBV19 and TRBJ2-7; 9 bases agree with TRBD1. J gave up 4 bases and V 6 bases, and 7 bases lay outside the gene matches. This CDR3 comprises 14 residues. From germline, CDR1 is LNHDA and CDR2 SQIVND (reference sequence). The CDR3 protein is CASRGQGEGYEQYF. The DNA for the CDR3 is TGTGCCAGTAGGGGACAGGGTGAAGGGTACGAGCAGTACTTC.

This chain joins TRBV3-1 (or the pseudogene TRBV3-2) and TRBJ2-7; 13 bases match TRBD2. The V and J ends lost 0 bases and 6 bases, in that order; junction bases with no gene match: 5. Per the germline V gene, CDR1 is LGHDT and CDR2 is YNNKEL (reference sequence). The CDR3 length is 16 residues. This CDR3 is CASSQDWGLAGLEQYF. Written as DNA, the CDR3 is TGTGCCAGCAGCCAAGATTGGGGACTAGCGGGGCTCGAGCAGTACTTC.

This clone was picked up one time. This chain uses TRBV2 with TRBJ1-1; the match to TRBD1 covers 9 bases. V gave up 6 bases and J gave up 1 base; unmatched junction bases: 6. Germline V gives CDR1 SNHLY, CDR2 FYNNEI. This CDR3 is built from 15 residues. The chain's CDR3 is CASRAGTGKNTEAFF. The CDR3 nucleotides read TGTGCCAGCAGGGCCGGGACAGGGAAGAACACTGAAGCTTTCTTT.

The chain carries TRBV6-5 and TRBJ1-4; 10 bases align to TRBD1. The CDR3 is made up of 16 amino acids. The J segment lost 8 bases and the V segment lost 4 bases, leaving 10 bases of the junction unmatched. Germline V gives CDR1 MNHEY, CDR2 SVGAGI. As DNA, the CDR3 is TGTGCCAGCAGTTCGCGGGGGACAGGGGAAAGCGAAAAACTGTTTTTT. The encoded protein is CASSSRGTGESEKLFF.

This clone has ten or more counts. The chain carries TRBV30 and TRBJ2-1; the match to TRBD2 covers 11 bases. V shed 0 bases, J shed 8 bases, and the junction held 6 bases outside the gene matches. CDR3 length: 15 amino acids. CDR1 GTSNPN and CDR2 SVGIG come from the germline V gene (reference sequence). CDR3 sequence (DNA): TGTGCCTGGAGTGTAAAACTAGCGGGAGTCGATGAGCAGTTCTTC. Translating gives CAWSVKLAGVDEQFF.

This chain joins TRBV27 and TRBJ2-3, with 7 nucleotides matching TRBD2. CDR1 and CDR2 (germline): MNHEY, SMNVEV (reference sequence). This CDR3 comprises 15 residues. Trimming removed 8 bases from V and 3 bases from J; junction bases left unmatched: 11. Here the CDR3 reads CASYPAGRGTDTQYF. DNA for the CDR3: TGTGCCAGCTACCCAGCGGGACGGGGAACAGATACGCAGTATTTT.

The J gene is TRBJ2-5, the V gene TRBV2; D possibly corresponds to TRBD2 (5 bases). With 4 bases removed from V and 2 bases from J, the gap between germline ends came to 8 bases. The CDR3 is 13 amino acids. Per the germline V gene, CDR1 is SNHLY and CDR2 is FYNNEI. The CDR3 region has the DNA TGTGCCAGCAGTGGTGTAGCGCAAGAGACCCAGTACTTC. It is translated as CASSGVAQETQYF.

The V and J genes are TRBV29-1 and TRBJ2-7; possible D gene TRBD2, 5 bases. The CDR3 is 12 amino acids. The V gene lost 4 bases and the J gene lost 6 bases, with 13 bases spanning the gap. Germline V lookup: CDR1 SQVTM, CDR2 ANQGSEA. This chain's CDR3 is CSVARGSSEQYF. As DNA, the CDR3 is TGCAGCGTTGCACGGGGAAGCAGCGAGCAGTACTTC.

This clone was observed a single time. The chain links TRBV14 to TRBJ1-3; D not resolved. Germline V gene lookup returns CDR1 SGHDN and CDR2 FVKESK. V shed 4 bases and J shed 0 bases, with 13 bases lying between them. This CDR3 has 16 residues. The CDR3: CASSLTQGSSGNTIYF. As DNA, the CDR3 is TGTGCCAGCAGCCTGACGCAAGGGAGCTCTGGAAACACCATATATTTT.

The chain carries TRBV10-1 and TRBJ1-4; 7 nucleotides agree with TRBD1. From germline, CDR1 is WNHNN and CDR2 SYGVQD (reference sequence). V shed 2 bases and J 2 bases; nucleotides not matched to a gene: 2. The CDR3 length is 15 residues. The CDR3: CASSEGTATNEKLFF. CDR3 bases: TGCGCCAGCAGTGAGGGGACAGCCACTAATGAAAAACTGTTTTTT.

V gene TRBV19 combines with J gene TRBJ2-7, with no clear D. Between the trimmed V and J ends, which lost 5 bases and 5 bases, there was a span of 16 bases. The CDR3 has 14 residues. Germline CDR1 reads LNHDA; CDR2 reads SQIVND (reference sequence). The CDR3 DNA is TGTGCCAGTAGTCAAACGACTCTTTCCCACGAGCAGTACTTC. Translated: CASSQTTLSHEQYF.

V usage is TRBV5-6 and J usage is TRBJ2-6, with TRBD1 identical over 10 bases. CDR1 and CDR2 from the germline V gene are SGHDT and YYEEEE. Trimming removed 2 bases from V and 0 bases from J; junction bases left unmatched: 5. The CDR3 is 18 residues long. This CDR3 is CASSFGTGAFSGANVLTF. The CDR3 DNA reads TGTGCCAGCAGCTTCGGGACAGGGGCTTTCTCTGGGGCCAACGTCCTGACTTTC.

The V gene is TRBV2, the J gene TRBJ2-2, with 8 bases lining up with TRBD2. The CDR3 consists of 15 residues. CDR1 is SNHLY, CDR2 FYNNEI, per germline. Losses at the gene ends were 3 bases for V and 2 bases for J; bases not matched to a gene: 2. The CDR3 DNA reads TGTGCCAGCAGTGACGCGGGAGGAAACACCGGGGAGCTGTTTTTT. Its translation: CASSDAGGNTGELFF.

The CDR3, as DNA: TGTGCCGAGCGGGAGGGCAACGGGGAGCTGTTTTTT. This codes for CAEREGNGELFF. This rearrangement joins TRBV28 to TRBJ2-2, with 10 bases aligning to TRBD2. The V gene end was trimmed by 11 bases and the J gene end by 7 bases; junction bases not matched to a gene: 4. The CDR3 is made up of 12 amino acids. The V gene's germline CDR1 is MDHEN and CDR2 SYDVKM.